The T cell receptor beta chain described here comes from a study of blood T cell repertoires in COVID-19. Donors in Cohort 3 counted as recovered after two negative PCRs, clearance, or symptom resolution. Clones were sequenced by immunoSEQ multiplex PCR, and TCRdb holds only the in-frame ones, with some missing. The sample has under 500,000 clones; approximately 90% are singletons. The CDR3 length is 13 residues. Per the germline V gene, CDR1 is LNHDA and CDR2 is SQIVND (reference sequence). The J segment lost 6 bases and the V segment lost 1 base, leaving 3 bases of the junction unmatched. Sequences were obtained from PBMCs or T cells enriched from blood (not recorded which). This TCR was sampled from a man aged 25 to 45 who had recovered from COVID-19. The rearrangement links TRBV19 to TRBJ2-7, with TRBD2 identical over 7 bases. The CDR3 protein is CASSIGLASEQYF. Written as DNA, the CDR3 is TGTGCCAGTAGTATAGGACTAGCCTCCGAGCAGTACTTC.